This is a list of T cell receptor beta chains from one sample in a study of response to subunit inactivated influenza vaccine. One entry per CDR3 protein results from TCRdb running MiXCR on the RT-PCR reads. The sample yields over 800,000 distinct CDR3 sequences, 21% seen once. The material sequenced was PBMCs from blood, taken 5 days after vaccination. Receptor source: a man aged 50-60 years who received an inactivated influenza vaccine. The CDR3 runs from the conserved cysteine through the conserved F or W. D genes are given only for firm matches. Only part of the rows carry a size: once, few, many, or a class if the clone is expanded.

clone_size,j_call,d_call,v_call,cdr3_aa,cdr3_nt
few,TRBJ2-2,TRBD1,TRBV20-1,CSAMGDRNTGELFF,TGCAGTGCCATGGGGGACAGAAACACCGGGGAGCTGTTTTTT
few,TRBJ2-2,TRBD2,TRBV6-1,CASKSGLAANTGELFF,TGTGCCAGCAAAAGTGGCCTAGCGGCGAACACCGGGGAGCTGTTTTTT
few,TRBJ2-1,TRBD2,TRBV6-1,CASTGLAGLEQFF,TGTGCCAGCACCGGACTAGCGGGTTTGGAGCAGTTCTTC
NA,TRBJ2-5,NA,TRBV13,CASSSGGPEQETQYF,TGTGCCAGCAGCTCCGGGGGGCCGGAGCAAGAGACCCAGTACTTC
few,TRBJ1-2,NA,TRBV4-3,CASSQAVAGLGDGYTF,TGCGCCAGCAGCCAAGCAGTGGCAGGGCTTGGTGATGGCTACACCTTC
many,TRBJ2-5,NA,TRBV12-3/TRBV12-4,CASSSKGGLRETQYF,TGTGCCAGCAGTAGCAAGGGGGGTCTTAGGGAGACCCAGTACTTC
many,TRBJ1-1,NA,TRBV5-1,CASNHPGENTEAFF,TGCGCCAGCAACCATCCTGGGGAGAACACTGAAGCTTTCTTT
many,TRBJ2-3,NA,TRBV14,CASSYTDTQYF,TGTGCCAGCAGCTACACAGATACGCAGTATTTT
few,TRBJ2-5,TRBD2,TRBV10-3,CAISDPGGGQETQYF,TGTGCCATCAGTGATCCCGGGGGGGGGCAAGAGACCCAGTACTTC
NA,TRBJ2-7,TRBD1,TRBV9,CANSLGQGFSYEQYF,TGTGCCAACAGCTTGGGACAGGGGTTCTCCTACGAGCAGTACTTC
NA,TRBJ2-1,TRBD2,TRBV20-1,CSAMGREGANEQFF,TGCAGTGCTATGGGGCGGGAGGGCGCCAATGAGCAGTTCTTC
NA,TRBJ2-1,TRBD1,TRBV6-1,CASSDTGGRNEQFF,TGTGCCAGCAGTGATACAGGGGGCAGGAATGAGCAGTTCTTC
NA,TRBJ2-3,NA,TRBV11-2,CASSFQPRDTQYF,TGTGCCAGCAGCTTCCAACCACGGGATACGCAGTATTTT
NA,TRBJ2-3,NA,TRBV27,CASRATIRTDTQYF,TGTGCCAGCAGAGCAACTATTCGCACAGATACGCAGTATTTT
many,TRBJ2-7,NA,TRBV15,CATSGGGKRAYEQYF,TGTGCCACCAGCGGGGGCGGGAAGAGGGCCTACGAGCAGTACTTC
few,TRBJ2-3,NA,TRBV13,CASSSPPKRSTDTQYF,TGTGCCAGCAGCTCCCCTCCAAAGCGGTCCACAGATACGCAGTATTTT
NA,TRBJ2-2,TRBD2,TRBV30,CAWSVGEAGTRLGGELFF,TGTGCCTGGAGTGTAGGCGAGGCCGGGACTAGACTCGGCGGGGAGCTGTTTTTT
few,TRBJ2-2,TRBD2,TRBV24-1,CATSSRAGLGSNTGELFF,TGTGCCACCAGCTCCCGGGCGGGACTAGGGTCAAACACCGGGGAGCTGTTTTTT
NA,TRBJ1-2,NA,TRBV27,CASRPMGGGGYGYTF,TGTGCCAGCCGCCCGATGGGAGGTGGTGGCTATGGCTACACCTTC
once,TRBJ2-7,TRBD2,TRBV7-2,CASSPSGTSGIRQYF,TGTGCCAGCAGCCCCTCCGGGACTAGCGGGATTCGACAGTACTTC
many,TRBJ1-4,NA,TRBV5-1,CASSFGPTNEKLFF,TGCGCCAGCAGCTTTGGGCCAACTAATGAAAAACTGTTTTTT
few,TRBJ1-5,TRBD1,TRBV7-2,CASSGSGQVQPQHF,TGTGCCAGCAGCGGCTCAGGACAGGTACAGCCCCAGCATTTT
few,TRBJ2-5,NA,TRBV5-1,CASSLGPNVETQYF,TGCGCCAGCAGCTTGGGCCCAAACGTAGAGACCCAGTACTTC
few,TRBJ2-7,NA,TRBV28,CASSRPPRGHEQYF,TGTGCCAGCAGTAGGCCGCCAAGGGGTCACGAGCAGTACTTC
NA,TRBJ2-5,TRBD1,TRBV6-2/TRBV6-3,CASSGTGKQETQYF,TGTGCCAGCAGTGGGACAGGGAAACAAGAGACCCAGTACTTC
few,TRBJ2-4,TRBD2,TRBV6-2/TRBV6-3,CATRRGLAEGKNIQYF,TGTGCCACCCGACGCGGACTAGCTGAGGGCAAAAACATTCAGTACTTC
few,TRBJ2-5,TRBD1,TRBV18,CASSPRQGVTETQYF,TGTGCCAGCTCGCCGAGACAGGGTGTGACAGAGACCCAGTACTTC
NA,TRBJ2-3,TRBD2,TRBV10-3,CASGTSARTDTQYF,TGTGCCAGCGGGACTAGCGCCCGCACAGATACGCAGTATTTT
NA,TRBJ2-5,NA,TRBV6-5,CASSYMTEETQYF,TGTGCCAGCAGTTACATGACCGAAGAGACCCAGTACTTC
once,TRBJ2-7,TRBD2,TRBV7-8,CAIRPLSGDSYEQYF,TGTGCCATCAGACCGCTTAGCGGGGACTCCTACGAGCAGTACTTC
NA,TRBJ1-3,NA,TRBV6-5,CASSYDVRGTGNTIYF,TGTGCCAGCAGTTACGATGTTCGGGGAACTGGAAACACCATATATTTT
NA,TRBJ1-1,NA,TRBV19,CASSTRQMNTEAFF,TGTGCCAGTAGCACGCGACAGATGAACACTGAAGCTTTCTTT
few,TRBJ2-1,NA,TRBV6-2/TRBV6-3,CASSLGRLDEQFF,TGTGCCAGCAGTTTGGGACGCCTCGATGAGCAGTTCTTC
few,TRBJ2-1,TRBD2,TRBV7-9,CASSKAGGYNEQFF,TGTGCCAGCAGTAAAGCGGGAGGTTACAATGAGCAGTTCTTC
NA,TRBJ2-2,TRBD2,TRBV29-1,CSVKVAGAWAGELFF,TGCAGCGTTAAGGTAGCGGGAGCCTGGGCCGGGGAGCTGTTTTTT
NA,TRBJ1-1,NA,TRBV5-1,CASSVQGGGNTEAFF,TGCGCCAGCAGCGTACAGGGTGGAGGTAACACTGAAGCTTTCTTT